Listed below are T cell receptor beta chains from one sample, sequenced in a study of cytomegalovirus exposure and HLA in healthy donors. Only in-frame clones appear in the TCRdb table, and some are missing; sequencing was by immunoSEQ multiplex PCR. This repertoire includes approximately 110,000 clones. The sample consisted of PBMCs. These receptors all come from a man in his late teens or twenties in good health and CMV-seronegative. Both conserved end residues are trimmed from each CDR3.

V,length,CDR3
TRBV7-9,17,ASSSTRTFFPSGANVLT
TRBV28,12,ASSLTQATDTQY
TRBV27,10,ASGTRGEEQF
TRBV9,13,ASSSLGTGNEKLF
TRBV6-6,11,ASSYRGRGEAF
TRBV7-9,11,ASSSGSTDTQY
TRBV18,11,ASSPRLQETQY
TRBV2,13,ASSRVINGANVLT
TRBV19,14,ASSALAGGKNTEAF
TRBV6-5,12,ASSYRGERGEQY
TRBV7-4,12,ASSRPGVGTEAF
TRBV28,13,ASRQGPHQTGELF
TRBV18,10,ASSPLAVEQY